The clone carrying this T cell receptor beta chain was detected ten times or more. V was clipped by 0 bases and J by 6 bases, with 15 bases between them. In germline, CDR1 is SGHRS, CDR2 YFSETQ. The CDR3 length is 15 residues. Clinical symptoms, serum thyroxine, TRAb, thyroid ultrasound and orbital computed tomography established diagnosis. This entry comes from a study of T cells in Graves' hyperthyroidism and ophthalmopathy. RNA transcripts yielded amplified TCR beta CDR3 regions. A set of HTBI primers served as the primers for a first-round RT-PCR of the TCR CDR3. TCRdb redid the calling of the multiplex PCR reads with MiXCR, one entry per CDR3 protein. The profile covers roughly 57,000 distinct CDR3 sequences, with around 50% appearing a single time and approximately 3.5% taken by the ten largest.

The gene calls are TRBV5-1 and TRBJ1-2; perhaps TRBD1 as D (6 bases). The clonotype was recovered from a woman aged 55-69 years with Graves' ophthalmopathy. The sequencing sample was made of blood. The CDR3 sequence is CASSLAAGVLDGYTF. The CDR3 nucleotides read TGCGCCAGCAGCTTGGCGGCAGGGGTCTTGGATGGCTACACCTTC.